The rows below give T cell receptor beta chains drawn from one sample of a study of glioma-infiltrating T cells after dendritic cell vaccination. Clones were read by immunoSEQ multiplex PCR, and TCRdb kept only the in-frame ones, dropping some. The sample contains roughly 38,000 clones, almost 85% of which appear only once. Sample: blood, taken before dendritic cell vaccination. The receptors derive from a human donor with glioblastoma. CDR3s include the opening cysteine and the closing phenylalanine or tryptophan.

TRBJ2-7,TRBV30,CAWRLSGGSYEQYF
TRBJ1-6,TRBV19,CASKEINSPLHF
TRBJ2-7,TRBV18,CASSARQEAYEQYF
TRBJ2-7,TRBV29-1,CSIGPGQGSYEQYF
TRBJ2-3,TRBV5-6,CASSSGWDREADTQYF
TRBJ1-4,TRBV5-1,CASSLGTGPAKLFF
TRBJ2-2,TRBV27,CASSFSSRGRRTGELFF
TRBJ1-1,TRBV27,CASTSRERDTEAFF
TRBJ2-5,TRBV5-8,CASSLGTGIQETQYF
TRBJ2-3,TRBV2,CASSGDTSGGTDTQYF